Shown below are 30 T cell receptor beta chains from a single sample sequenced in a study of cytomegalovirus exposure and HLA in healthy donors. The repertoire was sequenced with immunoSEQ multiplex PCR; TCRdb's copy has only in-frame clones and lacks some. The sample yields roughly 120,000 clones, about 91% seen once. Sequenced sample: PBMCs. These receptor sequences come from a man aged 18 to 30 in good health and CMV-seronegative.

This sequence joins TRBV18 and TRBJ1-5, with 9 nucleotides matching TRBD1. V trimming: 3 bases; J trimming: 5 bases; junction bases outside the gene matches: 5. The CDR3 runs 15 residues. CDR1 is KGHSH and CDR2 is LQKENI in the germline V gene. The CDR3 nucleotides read TGTGCCAGCTCACCGCAGGACAGGGGTTATCAGCCCCAGCATTTT. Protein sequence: CASSPQDRGYQPQHF.

The CDR3 sequence: CASSLEGQGYNEQFF. CDR3 DNA: TGTGCCAGCAGCTTAGAAGGGCAGGGCTACAATGAGCAGTTCTTC. This chain uses TRBV7-9 with TRBJ2-1; perhaps TRBD1 as D (5 bases). V was shortened by 1 base and J by 3 bases, with 10 bases between the two germline ends. The length of the CDR3 is 15 residues. Germline V gives CDR1 SEHNR, CDR2 FQNEAQ (reference sequence).

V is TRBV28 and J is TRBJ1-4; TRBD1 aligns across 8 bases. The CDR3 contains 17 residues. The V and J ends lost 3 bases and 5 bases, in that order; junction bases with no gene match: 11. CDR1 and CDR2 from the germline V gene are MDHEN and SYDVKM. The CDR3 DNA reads TGTGCCAGCAGTTTGGGGGACAGGCTTGTGTCGAATGAAAAACTGTTTTTT. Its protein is CASSLGDRLVSNEKLFF.

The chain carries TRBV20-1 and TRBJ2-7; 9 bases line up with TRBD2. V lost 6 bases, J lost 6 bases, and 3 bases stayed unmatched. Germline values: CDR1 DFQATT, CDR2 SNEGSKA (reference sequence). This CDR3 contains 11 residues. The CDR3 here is CSAAGGFEQYF. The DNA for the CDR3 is TGCAGTGCGGCGGGGGGGTTCGAGCAGTACTTC.

This CDR3 reads CASSFTPNTEAFF. CDR3 DNA sequence: TGCGCCAGCAGCTTCACACCGAACACTGAAGCTTTCTTT. This chain joins TRBV5-1 and TRBJ1-1; no clear D gene. Trimming took 2 bases from V and 1 from J, leaving 6 bases between them. In germline, CDR1 is SGHRS, CDR2 YFSETQ. The CDR3 loop spans 13 amino acids. Variable domain in full (rest from reference TRBV5-1 and TRBJ1-1): KAGVTQTPRYLIKTRGQQVTLSCSPISGHRSVSWYQQTPGQGLQFLFEYFSETQRNKGNFPGRFSGRQFSNSRSEMNVSTLELGDSALYLCASSFTPNTEAFFGQGTRLTVV.

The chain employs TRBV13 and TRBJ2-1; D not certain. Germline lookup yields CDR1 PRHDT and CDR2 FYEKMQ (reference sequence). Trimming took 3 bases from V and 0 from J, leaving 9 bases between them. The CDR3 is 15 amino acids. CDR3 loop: CASSFGVHSYNEQFF. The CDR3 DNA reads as TGTGCCAGCAGCTTCGGAGTACACTCCTACAATGAGCAGTTCTTC.

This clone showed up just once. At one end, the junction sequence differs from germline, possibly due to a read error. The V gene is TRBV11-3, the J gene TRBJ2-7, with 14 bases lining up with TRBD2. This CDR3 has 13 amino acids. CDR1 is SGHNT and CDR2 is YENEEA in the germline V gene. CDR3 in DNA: TGTGCCAGCAGCCATGGGACTAGCGGGAGTATAAACTTC. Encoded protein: CASSHGTSGSINF.

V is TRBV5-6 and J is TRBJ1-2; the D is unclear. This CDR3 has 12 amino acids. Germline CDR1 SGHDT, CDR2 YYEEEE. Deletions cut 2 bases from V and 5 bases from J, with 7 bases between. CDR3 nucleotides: TGTGCCAGCAGCTTCACGCAGTATGGCTACACCTTC. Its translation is CASSFTQYGYTF.

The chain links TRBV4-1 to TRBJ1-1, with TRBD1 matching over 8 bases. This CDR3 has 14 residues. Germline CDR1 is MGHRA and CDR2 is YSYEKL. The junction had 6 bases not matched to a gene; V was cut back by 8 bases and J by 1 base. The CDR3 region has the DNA TGCGCCAGCGCCCAAGGACAGGGGAACACTGAAGCTTTCTTT. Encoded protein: CASAQGQGNTEAFF.

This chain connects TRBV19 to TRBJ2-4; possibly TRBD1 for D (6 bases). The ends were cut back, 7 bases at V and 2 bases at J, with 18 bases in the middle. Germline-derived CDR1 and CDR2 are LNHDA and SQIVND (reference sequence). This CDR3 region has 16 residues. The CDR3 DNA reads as TGTGCCAGTAACAATGCCGGGACACCGACCAAAAACATTCAGTACTTC. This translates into CASNNAGTPTKNIQYF. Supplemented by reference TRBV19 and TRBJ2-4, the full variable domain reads DGGITQSPKYLFRKEGQNVTLSCEQNLNHDAMYWYRQDPGQGLRLIYYSQIVNDFQKGDIAEGYSVSREKKESFPLTVTSAQKNPTAFYLCASNNAGTPTKNIQYFGAGTRLSVL.

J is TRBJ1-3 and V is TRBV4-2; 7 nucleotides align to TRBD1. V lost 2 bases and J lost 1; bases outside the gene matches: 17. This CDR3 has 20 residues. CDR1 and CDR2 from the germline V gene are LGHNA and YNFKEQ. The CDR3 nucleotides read TGTGCCAGCAGCCAAACCAGTCGTTGGACAGGTCTTACTTCTGGAAACACCATATATTTT. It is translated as CASSQTSRWTGLTSGNTIYF.

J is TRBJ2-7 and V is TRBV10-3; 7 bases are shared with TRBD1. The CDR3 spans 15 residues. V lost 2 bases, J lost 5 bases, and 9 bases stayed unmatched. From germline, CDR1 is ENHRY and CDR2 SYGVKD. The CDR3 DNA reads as TGTGCCATCAGTGAGACGGACAGGCTCGGGGACGAGCAGTACTTC. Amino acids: CAISETDRLGDEQYF.

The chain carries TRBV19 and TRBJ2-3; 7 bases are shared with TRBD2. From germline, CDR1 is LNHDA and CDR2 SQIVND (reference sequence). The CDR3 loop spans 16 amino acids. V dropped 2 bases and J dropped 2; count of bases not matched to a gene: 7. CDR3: CASSIRKRGATDTQYF. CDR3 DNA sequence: TGTGCCAGTAGTATACGAAAGCGGGGCGCCACAGATACGCAGTATTTT.

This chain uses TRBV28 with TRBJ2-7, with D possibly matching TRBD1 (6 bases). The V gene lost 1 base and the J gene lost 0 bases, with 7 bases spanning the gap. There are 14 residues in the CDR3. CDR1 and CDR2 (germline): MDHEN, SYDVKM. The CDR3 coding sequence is TGTGCCAGCAGTTTATCAGGGGACTCCTACGAGCAGTACTTC. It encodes CASSLSGDSYEQYF. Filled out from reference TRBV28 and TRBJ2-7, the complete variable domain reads DVKVTQSSRYLVKRTGEKVFLECVQDMDHENMFWYRQDPGLGLRLIYFSYDVKMKEKGDIPEGYSVSREKKERFSLILESASTNQTSMYLCASSLSGDSYEQYFGPGTRLTVT.

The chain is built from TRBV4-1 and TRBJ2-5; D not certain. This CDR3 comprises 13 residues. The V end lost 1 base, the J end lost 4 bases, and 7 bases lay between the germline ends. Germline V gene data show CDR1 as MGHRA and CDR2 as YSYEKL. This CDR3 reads CASSQGRGETQYF. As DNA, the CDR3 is TGCGCCAGCAGCCAAGGAAGAGGAGAGACCCAGTACTTC.

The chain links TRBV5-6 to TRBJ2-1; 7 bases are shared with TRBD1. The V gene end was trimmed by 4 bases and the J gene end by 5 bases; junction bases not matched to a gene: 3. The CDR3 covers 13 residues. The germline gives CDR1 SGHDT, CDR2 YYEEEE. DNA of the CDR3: TGTGCCAGCAGCGGGGGACAGAACAATGAGCAGTTCTTC. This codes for CASSGGQNNEQFF.

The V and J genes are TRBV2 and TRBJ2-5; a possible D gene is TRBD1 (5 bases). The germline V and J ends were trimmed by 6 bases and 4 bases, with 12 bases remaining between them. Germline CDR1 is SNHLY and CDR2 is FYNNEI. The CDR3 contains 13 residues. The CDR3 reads CASSRRVTETQYF. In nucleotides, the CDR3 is TGTGCCAGCAGCCGCAGGGTAACAGAGACCCAGTACTTC.

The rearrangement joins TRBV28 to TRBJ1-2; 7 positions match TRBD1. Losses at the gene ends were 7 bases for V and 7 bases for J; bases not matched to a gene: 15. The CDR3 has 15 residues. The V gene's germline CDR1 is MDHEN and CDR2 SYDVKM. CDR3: CASNTLGTAFGGYTF. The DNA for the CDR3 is TGTGCCAGCAATACCTTAGGGACAGCTTTTGGTGGCTACACCTTC.

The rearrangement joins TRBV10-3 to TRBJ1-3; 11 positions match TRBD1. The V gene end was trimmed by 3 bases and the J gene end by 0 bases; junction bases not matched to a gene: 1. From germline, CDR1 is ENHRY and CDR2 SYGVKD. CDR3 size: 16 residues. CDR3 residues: CAISEGTGGSGNTIYF. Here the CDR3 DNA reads TGTGCCATCAGTGAAGGGACAGGGGGCTCTGGAAACACCATATATTTT.

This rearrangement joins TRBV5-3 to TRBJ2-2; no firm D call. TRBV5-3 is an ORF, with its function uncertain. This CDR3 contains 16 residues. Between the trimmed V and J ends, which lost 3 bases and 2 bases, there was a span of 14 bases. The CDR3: CARSWSSVLNTGELFF. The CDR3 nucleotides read TGTGCCAGAAGCTGGTCCTCGGTTTTAAACACCGGGGAGCTGTTTTTT.

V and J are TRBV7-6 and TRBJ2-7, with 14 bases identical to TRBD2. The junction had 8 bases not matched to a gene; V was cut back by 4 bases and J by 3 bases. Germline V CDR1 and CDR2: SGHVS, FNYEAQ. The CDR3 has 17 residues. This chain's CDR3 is CASSSGTSGRMFYEQYF. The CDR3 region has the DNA TGTGCCAGCAGCTCCGGGACTAGCGGGAGAATGTTCTACGAGCAGTACTTC.

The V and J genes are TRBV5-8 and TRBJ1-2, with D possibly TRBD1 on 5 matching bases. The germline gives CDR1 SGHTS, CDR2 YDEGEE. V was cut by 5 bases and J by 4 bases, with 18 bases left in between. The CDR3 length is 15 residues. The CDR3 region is CASREAGSYIYGYTF. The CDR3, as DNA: TGTGCCAGCAGAGAAGCAGGGTCTTACATCTATGGCTACACCTTC.

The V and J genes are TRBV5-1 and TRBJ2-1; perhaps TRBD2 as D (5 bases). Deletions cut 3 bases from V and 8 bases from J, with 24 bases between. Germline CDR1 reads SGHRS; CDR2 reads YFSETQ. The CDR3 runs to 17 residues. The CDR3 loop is CASSSEVGAEARDEQFF. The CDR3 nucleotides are TGCGCCAGCAGCTCGGAAGTCGGAGCGGAAGCTAGGGATGAGCAGTTCTTC. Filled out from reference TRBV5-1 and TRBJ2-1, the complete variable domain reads KAGVTQTPRYLIKTRGQQVTLSCSPISGHRSVSWYQQTPGQGLQFLFEYFSETQRNKGNFPGRFSGRQFSNSRSEMNVSTLELGDSALYLCASSSEVGAEARDEQFFGPGTRLTVL.

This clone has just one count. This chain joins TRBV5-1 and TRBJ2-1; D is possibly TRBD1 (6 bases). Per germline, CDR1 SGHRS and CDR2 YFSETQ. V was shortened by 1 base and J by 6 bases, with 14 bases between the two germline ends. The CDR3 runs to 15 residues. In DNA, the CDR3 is TGCGCCAGCAGCTTGTTTAGGGGGATTTCCAATGAGCAGTTCTTC. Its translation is CASSLFRGISNEQFF.

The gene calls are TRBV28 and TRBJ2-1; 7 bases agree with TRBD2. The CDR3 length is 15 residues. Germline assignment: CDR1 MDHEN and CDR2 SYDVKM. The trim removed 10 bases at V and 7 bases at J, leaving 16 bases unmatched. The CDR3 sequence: CATYPSSGWRNEQFF. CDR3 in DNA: TGTGCCACCTACCCATCTAGCGGATGGCGTAATGAGCAGTTCTTC.

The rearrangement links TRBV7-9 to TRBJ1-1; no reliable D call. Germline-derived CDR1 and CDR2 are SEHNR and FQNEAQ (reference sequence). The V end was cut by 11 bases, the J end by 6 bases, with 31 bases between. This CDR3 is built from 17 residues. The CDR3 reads CARMSSAALKRSSEAFF. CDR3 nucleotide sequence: TGTGCCCGGATGTCGTCCGCGGCTTTAAAGAGGAGCTCTGAAGCTTTCTTT.

CDR3 residues: CASSLVQKNTEAFF. The DNA for the CDR3 is TGTGCCAGCAGCTTAGTCCAGAAGAACACTGAAGCTTTCTTT. The rearrangement uses TRBV7-9 and TRBJ1-1; no clear D. The CDR3 loop spans 14 amino acids. Trimming removed 1 base from V and 1 base from J, with 7 bases in between. Germline V gene lookup returns CDR1 SEHNR and CDR2 FQNEAQ (reference sequence).

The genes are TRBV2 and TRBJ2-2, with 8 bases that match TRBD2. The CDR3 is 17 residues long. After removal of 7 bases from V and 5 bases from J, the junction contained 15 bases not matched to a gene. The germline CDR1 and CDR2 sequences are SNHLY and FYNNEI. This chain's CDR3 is CASTERAAGVRTGELFF. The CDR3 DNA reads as TGTGCCAGCACCGAAAGGGCAGCGGGAGTTCGGACCGGGGAGCTGTTTTTT.

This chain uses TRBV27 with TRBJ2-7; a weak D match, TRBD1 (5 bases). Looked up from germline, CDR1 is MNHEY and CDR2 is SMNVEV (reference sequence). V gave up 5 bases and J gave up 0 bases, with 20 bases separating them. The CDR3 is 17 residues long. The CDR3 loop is CASSQFLVRGYSYEQYF. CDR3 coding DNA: TGTGCCAGCAGTCAATTTCTTGTAAGGGGCTACTCCTACGAGCAGTACTTC.

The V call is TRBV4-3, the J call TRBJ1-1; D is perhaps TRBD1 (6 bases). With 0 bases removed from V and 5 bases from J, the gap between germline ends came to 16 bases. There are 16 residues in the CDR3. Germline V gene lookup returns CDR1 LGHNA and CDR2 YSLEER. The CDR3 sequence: CASSQDPDRGSTEAFF. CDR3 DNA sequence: TGCGCCAGCAGCCAAGATCCGGACAGAGGAAGTACTGAAGCTTTCTTT.